Below are 27 T cell receptor beta chains sequenced from a single sample in a study of T cell repertoires in cytomegalovirus infection. TCRdb reanalysed the reads using MiXCR and keeps one entry per CDR3 protein. Of roughly 640,000 distinct CDR3 sequences in the sample, 24% were seen once. Sequenced material: CD8+ T cells from PBMCs. Receptors originate from a human donor in good health (CMV status not recorded). Some clones in this sample may be carry-over from other donors' samples.

The table lists this clonotype with a few counts. This chain joins TRBV19 and TRBJ1-5; 7 bases are shared with TRBD1. V lost 1 base and J lost 3; bases outside the gene matches: 6. The germline CDR1 and CDR2 sequences are LNHDA and SQIVND (reference sequence). The CDR3 runs to 16 residues. In DNA, the CDR3 is TGTGCCAGTAGTATAGGAGGGGGCGCCAACAATCAGCCCCAGCATTTT. This encodes CASSIGGGANNQPQHF.

In this sample, this clonotype turned up a few times. The CDR3 nucleotides read TGTGCCACCAGTGGGACTAGCGGGGGGGTCGACCGCTCCTACAATGAGCAGTTCTTC. Translation gives CATSGTSGGVDRSYNEQFF. The genes are TRBV24-1 and TRBJ2-1; TRBD2 matches 15 bases. The trim removed 5 bases at V and 0 bases at J, leaving 7 bases unmatched. The germline gives CDR1 KGHDR, CDR2 SFDVKD. The CDR3 is 19 amino acids.

The chain links TRBV2 to TRBJ1-5; D perhaps matches TRBD1 (5 bases). The germline V and J ends were trimmed by 7 bases and 0 bases, with 13 bases remaining between them. This CDR3 has 15 residues. Germline V CDR1 and CDR2: SNHLY, FYNNEI. This chain's CDR3 is CASTVGADSNQPQHF. The CDR3 coding sequence is TGTGCCAGCACCGTCGGGGCGGATAGCAATCAGCCCCAGCATTTT.

This clonotype was detected a few times. The chain uses TRBV6-2 or TRBV6-3 and TRBJ2-7, with 7 bases lining up with TRBD1. V trimming: 0 bases; J trimming: 3 bases; junction bases outside the gene matches: 5. The CDR3 contains 15 residues. The V gene's germline CDR1 is MNHEY and CDR2 SVGEGT. The CDR3 DNA sequence: TGTGCCAGCAGTTACTCTGAGACAGGGTTCTACGAGCAGTACGTC. Residues: CASSYSETGFYEQYV.

The V call is TRBV2, the J call TRBJ2-1, with D perhaps TRBD2 (6 bases). The V end lost 0 bases, the J end lost 6 bases, and 12 bases lay between the germline ends. The CDR3 length is 15 residues. Germline V lookup: CDR1 SNHLY, CDR2 FYNNEI. The CDR3 DNA reads TGTGCCAGCAGTGAAGCGCCGGGACTCACCAATGAGCAGTTCTTC. Amino acid sequence: CASSEAPGLTNEQFF.

On this clonotype: A much larger clone lies a single base off, so this may be a read error. V gene TRBV7-9 combines with J gene TRBJ2-5, with TRBD1 matching over 12 bases. CDR3 length equals 17 residues. CDR1 and CDR2 (germline): SEHNR, FQNEAQ (reference sequence). The CDR3 protein is CVSSGFSGTGGVETQYF. In DNA, the CDR3 is TGTGTCAGCAGCGGATTTAGCGGGACAGGGGGCGTAGAGACCCAGTACTTC.

J is TRBJ2-2 and V is TRBV29-1; tentatively, D is TRBD1 (6 bases). With 6 bases removed from V and 2 bases from J, the gap between germline ends came to 13 bases. CDR1 and CDR2 (germline): SQVTM, ANQGSEA. The length of the CDR3 is 14 residues. CDR3 coding DNA: TGCAGCGTAACAGGGTTATCAAACACCGGGGAGCTGTTTTTT. Encoded protein: CSVTGLSNTGELFF.

This clonotype has more than one count but fewer than ten. No conserved phenylalanine or tryptophan ends this CDR3, so it is likely a read error. The V call is TRBV20-1, the J call TRBJ1-2, with D tentatively TRBD1 (6 bases). V was pared by 6 bases and J by 4 bases, with 18 bases between. This CDR3 comprises 14 residues. Germline V gene lookup returns CDR1 DFQATT and CDR2 SNEGSKA (reference sequence). DNA of the CDR3: TGCAGTGCCCCCACATTCAGGGGCACCTATGGCTACACCTCC. Protein: CSAPTFRGTYGYTS.

V is TRBV28 and J is TRBJ2-3; a possible D gene is TRBD1 (6 bases). Germline-derived CDR1 and CDR2 are MDHEN and SYDVKM. This CDR3 spans 16 amino acids. The V end lost 3 bases, the J end lost 0 bases, and 13 bases lay between the germline ends. CDR3 nucleotides: TGTGCCAGCAGTTTCGACGGGACAACTAGCACAGATACGCAGTATTTT. This gives the protein CASSFDGTTSTDTQYF.

This clonotype was observed a few times. The chain recombines TRBV4-3 with TRBJ2-1; D not resolved. Deletions cut 3 bases from V and 5 bases from J, with 5 bases between. This CDR3 has 12 amino acids. Germline CDR1 is LGHNA and CDR2 is YSLEER. The CDR3 spells CASSHTNNEQFF. CDR3 sequence (DNA): TGCGCCAGCAGCCACACTAACAATGAGCAGTTCTTC.

This clonotype has more than one count but fewer than ten. CDR3 amino acids: CASSFSGDAQPQHF. DNA of the CDR3: TGTGCCAGCAGTTTTTCAGGGGATGCTCAGCCCCAGCATTTT. The rearrangement links TRBV27 to TRBJ1-5; a weak D match, TRBD1 (6 bases). The CDR3 is 14 amino acids. The germline CDR1 and CDR2 sequences are MNHEY and SMNVEV (reference sequence). V dropped 3 bases and J dropped 6 bases, with 12 bases sitting between them.

The rearrangement joins TRBV5-1 to TRBJ2-1; tentative D call: TRBD1 (6 bases). The V and J ends lost 4 bases and 8 bases respectively, with 13 bases between them. The CDR3 is 13 amino acids. Germline assignment: CDR1 SGHRS and CDR2 YFSETQ. This CDR3 reads CASSAPTGDEQFF. The CDR3 DNA reads TGCGCCAGCAGCGCCCCGACAGGAGATGAGCAGTTCTTC. The whole variable domain, remainder taken from reference TRBV5-1 and TRBJ2-1, is KAGVTQTPRYLIKTRGQQVTLSCSPISGHRSVSWYQQTPGQGLQFLFEYFSETQRNKGNFPGRFSGRQFSNSRSEMNVSTLELGDSALYLCASSAPTGDEQFFGPGTRLTVL.

This clonotype was counted at least ten times. The chain has TRBV20-1 and TRBJ2-3; D gene ambiguous. The CDR3 runs 11 residues. Per the germline V gene, CDR1 is DFQATT and CDR2 is SNEGSKA (reference sequence). Trimming stripped 6 bases from V and 6 bases from J, with 10 bases between. CDR3 sequence (DNA): TGCAGTGCCCAAATCTCGGATACGCAGTATTTT. Encoded protein: CSAQISDTQYF.

This clonotype showed up many times. J is TRBJ2-1 and V is TRBV27, with 8 bases lining up with TRBD1. There are 19 residues in the CDR3. Germline CDR1 and CDR2: MNHEY and SMNVEV (reference sequence). Trimming cost V 4 bases and J 0 bases; bases outside gene matches: 14. Here the CDR3 DNA reads TGTGCCAGCAGTTCATCGGACAGGGCAACTCCCAGCTCCTACAATGAGCAGTTCTTC. This translates into CASSSSDRATPSSYNEQFF.

This clonotype occurred many times. J is TRBJ1-2 and V is TRBV7-9, with 9 bases fitting TRBD1. CDR1 is SEHNR, CDR2 FQNEAQ, per germline (reference sequence). V was clipped by 5 bases and J by 3 bases; unmatched bases: 7. There are 15 residues in the CDR3. The CDR3 is CASSATGDRDYGYTF. CDR3 nucleotide sequence: TGTGCCAGCAGCGCAACAGGGGACAGGGACTATGGCTACACCTTC.

About this clonotype: A much bigger clone sits one base away, suggesting this may be a read error. The J gene is TRBJ2-2, the V gene TRBV4-1, with TRBD2 as a possible D gene (5 bases). The CDR3 sequence is 14 residues long. Germline CDR1 and CDR2: MGHRA and YSYEKL. This chain's CDR3 is CATSLGMNTGELFF. For the CDR3, the DNA is TGCGCCACCAGCCTCGGGATGAACACCGGGGAGCTGTTTTTT.

CDR3 sequence: CSVDNYGYTF. Written as DNA, the CDR3 is TGCAGCGTCGACAACTATGGCTACACCTTC. V and J are TRBV29-1 and TRBJ1-2; D is unclear. Per the germline V gene, CDR1 is SQVTM and CDR2 is ANQGSEA. The V and J ends lost 6 bases and 2 bases respectively, with 4 bases between them. CDR3 size: 10 residues.

CDR3 nucleotides: TGTGCCAGCACTCCCACGGGGCGTCGCCAAGAGACCCAGTACTTC. Amino acid sequence: CASTPTGRRQETQYF. J is TRBJ2-5 and V is TRBV28; D is possibly TRBD1 or TRBD2 (5 bases each). V lost 7 bases, J lost 1 base, and 16 bases lay in between. The germline CDR1 and CDR2 sequences are MDHEN and SYDVKM. The CDR3 spans 15 residues.

A single count supports this clonotype. This sequence joins TRBV28 and TRBJ2-3; 7 bases are a match to TRBD2. The CDR3 totals 14 residues. CDR1 is MDHEN, CDR2 SYDVKM, per germline. Trimming at V came to 5 bases and at J to 6 bases, leaving 8 bases not matched to a gene. In DNA form, the CDR3 reads TGTGCCAGCAGTATAGCCAACGGGGGGGATACGCAGTATTTT. Protein: CASSIANGGDTQYF.

This chain joins TRBV15 and TRBJ2-1; TRBD2 might be the D (5 bases). The V end lost 4 bases, the J end lost 0 bases, and 10 bases lay between the germline ends. This CDR3 region has 15 residues. Germline V gives CDR1 LNHNV, CDR2 YYDKDF (reference sequence). CDR3 sequence (DNA): TGTGCCACCAGCAAAGAGCGGAGCTCCTACAATGAGCAGTTCTTC. Translated: CATSKERSSYNEQFF.

In its sample, this clonotype was seen many times. The chain employs TRBV7-6 and TRBJ2-1; 8 nucleotides match TRBD1. In germline, CDR1 is SGHVS, CDR2 FNYEAQ. This CDR3 comprises 16 residues. V trimming: 3 bases; J trimming: 2 bases; junction bases outside the gene matches: 6. CDR3 sequence reads: CASSFGRGPAYNEQFF. DNA for the CDR3: TGTGCCAGCAGCTTTGGCAGGGGGCCAGCCTACAATGAGCAGTTCTTC.

The gene calls are TRBV6-2 or TRBV6-3 and TRBJ2-4, with D unclear. The CDR3 extends over 17 amino acids. Germline CDR1 MNHEY, CDR2 SVGEGT. V lost 6 bases and J 5 bases, leaving 23 bases between the germline ends. The CDR3 here is CASSLKIGRSPENIQYF. The CDR3 DNA is TGTGCCAGCAGCCTCAAAATCGGTCGGAGCCCCGAAAACATTCAGTACTTC.

This clonotype has only a few counts. The genes are TRBV7-6 and TRBJ2-2, with unresolved D. This CDR3 contains 16 residues. Germline CDR1 and CDR2: SGHVS and FNYEAQ. V lost 5 bases and J lost 0, with 13 bases in between. Here the CDR3 DNA reads TGTGCCAGCAGCATCTCATATCGAGCGAACACCGGGGAGCTGTTTTTT. It encodes CASSISYRANTGELFF.

This clonotype was detected a few times. V usage is TRBV7-9 and J usage is TRBJ2-3; TRBD2 agrees at 8 bases. The CDR3 is 19 residues long. Germline trimming cut 5 bases from V and 0 bases from J; bases unmatched to any gene: 16. The germline gives CDR1 SEHNR, CDR2 FQNEAQ (reference sequence). CDR3 nucleotides: TGTGCCAGCAGCAACCCGGGGCCTACTAGCGGAACTAGCACAGATACGCAGTATTTT. Residues: CASSNPGPTSGTSTDTQYF.

CDR3 DNA: TGTGCCAGCAGTTCGTTTCAGACGAGGGGGAACACTGAAGCTTTCTTT. Residues: CASSSFQTRGNTEAFF. V and J are TRBV6-2 or TRBV6-3 and TRBJ1-1, with D perhaps matching TRBD1 (5 bases). Trimming shortened V by 4 bases and J by 1 base, and 16 bases separated the two germline ends. From germline, CDR1 is MNHEY and CDR2 SVGEGT. The CDR3 is 16 residues long.

Many counts were recorded for this clonotype. V is TRBV12-3 or TRBV12-4 and J is TRBJ1-2; no clear D. There are 18 residues in the CDR3. The V gene lost 3 bases and the J gene lost 4 bases, with 24 bases spanning the gap. The CDR3 DNA reads as TGTGCCAGCAGTTTTTTCCTGTCCGGGCCCAGTTCCTCCTATGGCTACACCTTC. Translated: CASSFFLSGPSSSYGYTF.

In this sample, this clonotype turned up many times. The genes are TRBV7-2 and TRBJ2-1; D may be TRBD2 (6 bases). The CDR3 runs 16 residues. CDR1 and CDR2 from the germline V gene are SGHTA and FQGNSA. Trimming shortened V by 2 bases and J by 6 bases, and 17 bases separated the two germline ends. The CDR3 DNA reads TGTGCCAGCAGCTTAACTACGGGACTGGAGTTCAATGAGCAGTTCTTC. The encoded protein is CASSLTTGLEFNEQFF.